This TCR beta chain was recovered during a study of shared clonotypes between healthy human individuals. About the research overall: Aged between 18 and 49, the donors were a couple of women and a few men.

As regards this clone: Its antigen is not identified.

Sorted-subset replicate PCR reactions contained approximately 190 ng DNA, corresponding to about 30,000 T cell genomes. Data came from immunoSEQ multiplex PCR; TCRdb stores just in-frame clones and leaves some out. The data show approximately 1,000,000 clones, approximately 80% seen once. Study results and caveats: A few donors held approximately 4.6% of naive CD4 clonotypes in common.

The CDR3 consists of 13 residues. Trimming cost V 5 bases and J 9 bases; bases outside gene matches: 5. Germline V CDR1 and CDR2: SGHVS, FQNEAQ. V and J are TRBV7-8 and TRBJ2-1, with 9 nucleotides matching TRBD1. The receptor was isolated from a man aged 18 to 35 in good health. Some clones in this sample may be carry-over from other donors' samples. The sample taken for sequencing was memory CD4+ T cells from PBMCs. This sample's subset: CD45RA-negative fraction. The CDR3 nucleotides read TGTGCCAGCAGCGAAACAGGGGGCCTTGAGCAGTTCTTC. Translating it yields CASSETGGLEQFF.